This T cell receptor (beta chain) was recovered during a study of blood T cell repertoires in COVID-19 (TCRdb year 2020). At the level of the whole study: Collaborator samples came from the United States, Italy and Spain and covered acute and convalescent phases of COVID-19. Deeply sampled blood TCRbeta repertoires from subjects exposed to, actively infected with, or recovered from COVID-19 were included in the dataset. Where available, HLA class I and class II types were obtained from metadata supplied by the sample provider rather than from assay-based typing. The repertoires were released in a freely available public database intended as a resource for research on the immune response to SARS-CoV-2. The sample metadata nearly always contained a de-identified subject ID, COVID-19 status, age in years and sex. The prospective study material was composed of cDNA or gDNA derived from T cells, B-cell-depleted T cells, or PBMCs. The samples were drawn from two sources: the first 160 participants of the ongoing ImmuneRACE study, and 1,200 or so subjects contributed by 6 global collaborators. Overall results and qualifications from the work: Clinical and demographic metadata were provided uncurated, with the amount varying by source and participant.

TCRbeta CDR3 regions were amplified from genomic DNA using the immunoSEQ Assay, a bias-controlled multiplex PCR. Turning to the authors' computational methods: The number of nucleated cells in each sample was estimated by amplification of reference gene primers within the assay. Sequence reads were collapsed and filtered to measure the absolute abundance of every unique TCRbeta CDR3 rearrangement. For each sample, productive Simpson clonality was calculated by taking the square root of Simpson's diversity index across productive rearrangements. TCRdb stores this immuneACCESS table with in-frame sequences only. Part of the clones is absent; in the studies checked, under half of the shortfall reflects unresolved V genes, and no reason is known for the rest. The V and J calls and clone size come from that table; D and trimming were worked out from the DNA. This sample is represented by 50,000 to 70,000 clones; around nine tenths of them were singletons. The ten largest clones add up to more than 6% of the sample.

Each collaborating institution followed its own protocols to collect whole blood in K2EDTA tubes. For TCRbeta analysis, collaborators shipped samples as frozen whole blood, isolated PBMCs, or DNA extracted from either of those sample types. From the cysteine up to the phenylalanine, the CDR3 has a length of 15 residues. Only the CDR3 region is kept as DNA, spanning 45 bases read in frame from base 1. In the germline V gene, CDR1 corresponds to ENHRY and CDR2 to SYGVKD. V is clipped by 5 bases and J by 4 bases, and the sequence between their germline boundaries is 17 bases long. Worth noting for this clone: The clone's antigen remains unknown. No qualities accompany the bases; no much larger clone lies one base away.

The receptor's source is a human donor with active COVID-19. The donor label of this sample is uncertain. The sample consisted of peripheral blood. Recombination linked TRBV10-3 to TRBJ1-1; 5 matching bases give a weak D call of TRBD1. The CDR3 protein sequence reads: CAISSLVGLGTEAFF. The base sequence is TGTGCCATCAGTTCCCTGGTGGGGCTGGGCACTGAAGCTTTCTTT.